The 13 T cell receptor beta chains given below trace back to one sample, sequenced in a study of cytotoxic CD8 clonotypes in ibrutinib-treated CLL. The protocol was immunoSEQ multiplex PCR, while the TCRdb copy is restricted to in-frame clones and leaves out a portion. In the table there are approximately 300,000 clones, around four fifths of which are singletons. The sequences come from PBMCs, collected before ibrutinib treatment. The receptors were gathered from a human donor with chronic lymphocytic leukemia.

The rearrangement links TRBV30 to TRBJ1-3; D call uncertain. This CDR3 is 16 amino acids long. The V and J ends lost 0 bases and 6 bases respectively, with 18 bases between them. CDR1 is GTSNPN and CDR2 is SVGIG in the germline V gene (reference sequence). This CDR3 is CAWSVNVLGNLNTIYF. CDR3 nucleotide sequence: TGTGCCTGGAGTGTAAATGTCTTGGGGAACCTAAACACCATATATTTT.

The CDR3 region is CASSRMGGLYNEQFF. The DNA of the CDR3 is TGTGCCAGCAGTAGAATGGGGGGCCTCTACAATGAGCAGTTCTTC. The rearrangement uses TRBV6-5 and TRBJ2-1, with D possibly called TRBD1 or TRBD2 (6 bases each). Trimming cost V 5 bases and J 3 bases, with 14 bases left between them. Germline V gives CDR1 MNHEY, CDR2 SVGAGI. The CDR3 is 15 residues long.

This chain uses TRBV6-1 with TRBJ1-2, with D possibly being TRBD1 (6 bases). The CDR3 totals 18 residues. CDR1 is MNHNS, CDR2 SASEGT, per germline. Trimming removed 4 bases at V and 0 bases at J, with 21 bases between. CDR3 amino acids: CASSGEPPRGGPNYGYTF. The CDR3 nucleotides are TGTGCCAGCAGTGGAGAGCCCCCCCGGGGGGGCCCTAACTATGGCTACACCTTC.

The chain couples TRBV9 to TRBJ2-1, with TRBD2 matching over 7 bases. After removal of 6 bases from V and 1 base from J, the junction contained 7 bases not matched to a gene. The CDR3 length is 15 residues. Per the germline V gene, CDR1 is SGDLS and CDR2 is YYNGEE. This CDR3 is CASTESGNSYNEQFF. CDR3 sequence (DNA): TGTGCCAGCACCGAAAGCGGGAATTCCTACAATGAGCAGTTCTTC.

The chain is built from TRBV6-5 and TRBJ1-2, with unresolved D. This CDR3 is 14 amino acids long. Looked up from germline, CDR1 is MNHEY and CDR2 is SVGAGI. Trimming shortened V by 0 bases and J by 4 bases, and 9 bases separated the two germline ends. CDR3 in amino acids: CASSYSVSGYGYTF. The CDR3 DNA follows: TGTGCCAGCAGTTACTCGGTTAGCGGCTATGGCTACACCTTC.

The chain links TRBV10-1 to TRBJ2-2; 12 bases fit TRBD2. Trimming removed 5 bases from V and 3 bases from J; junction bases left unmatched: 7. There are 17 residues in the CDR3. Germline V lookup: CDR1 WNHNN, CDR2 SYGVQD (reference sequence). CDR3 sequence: CASSKTGLAGYTGELFF. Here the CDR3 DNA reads TGCGCCAGCAGTAAAACCGGACTAGCGGGATACACCGGGGAGCTGTTTTTT.

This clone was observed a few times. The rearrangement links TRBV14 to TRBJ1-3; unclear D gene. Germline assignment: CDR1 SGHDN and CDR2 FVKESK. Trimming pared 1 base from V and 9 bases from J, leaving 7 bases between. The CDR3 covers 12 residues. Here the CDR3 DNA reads TGTGCCAGCAGCCAAGGTGGTGTCACCATATATTTT. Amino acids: CASSQGGVTIYF.

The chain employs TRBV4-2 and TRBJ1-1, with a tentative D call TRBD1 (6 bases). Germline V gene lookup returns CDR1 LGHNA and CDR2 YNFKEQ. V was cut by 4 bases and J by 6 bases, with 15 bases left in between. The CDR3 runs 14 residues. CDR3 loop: CASSPHRDLAEAFF. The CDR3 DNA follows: TGTGCCAGCAGCCCCCACAGGGATCTTGCTGAAGCTTTCTTT.

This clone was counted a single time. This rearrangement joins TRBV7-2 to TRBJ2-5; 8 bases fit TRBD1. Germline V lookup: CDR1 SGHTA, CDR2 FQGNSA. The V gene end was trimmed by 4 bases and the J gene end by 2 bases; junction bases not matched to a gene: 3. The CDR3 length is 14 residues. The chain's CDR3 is CASSWDRTQETQYF. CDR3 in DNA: TGTGCCAGCAGCTGGGACAGGACGCAAGAGACCCAGTACTTC.

The CDR3 sequence is CASSQVLASVHRGEQFF. The DNA for the CDR3 is TGTGCCAGCAGCCAAGTGTTGGCTAGCGTGCATCGGGGTGAGCAGTTCTTC. This chain connects TRBV4-2 to TRBJ2-1, with D perhaps matching TRBD2 (6 bases). CDR3 size: 17 residues. V was clipped by 1 base and J by 9 bases, with 22 bases between them. Germline CDR1 reads LGHNA; CDR2 reads YNFKEQ.

CDR3 nucleotides: TGTGCCAGCAAGGGGGCCCGGATTTCCACTGAAGCTTTCTTT. Protein sequence: CASKGARISTEAFF. V gene TRBV25-1 combines with J gene TRBJ1-1, with TRBD1 matching over 7 bases. Germline V gives CDR1 MGHDK, CDR2 SYGVNS. The CDR3 contains 14 residues. Trimming took 7 bases from V and 4 from J; bases not matched to a gene: 9.

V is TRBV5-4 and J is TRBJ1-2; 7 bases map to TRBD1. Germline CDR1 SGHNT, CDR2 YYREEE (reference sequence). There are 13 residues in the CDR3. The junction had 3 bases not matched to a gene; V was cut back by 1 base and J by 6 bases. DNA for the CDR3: TGTGCCAGCAGCTTGAAGGGGGCTGATGGCTACACCTTC. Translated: CASSLKGADGYTF.

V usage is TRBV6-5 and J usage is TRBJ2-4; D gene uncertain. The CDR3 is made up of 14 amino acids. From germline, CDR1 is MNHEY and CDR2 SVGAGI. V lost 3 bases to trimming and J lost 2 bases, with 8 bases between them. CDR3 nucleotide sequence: TGTGCCAGCAGTTATCGTCGATCCAAAAACATTCAGTACTTC. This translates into CASSYRRSKNIQYF.